This T cell receptor beta chain was obtained from a study of early T cells in non-severe SARS-CoV-2 infection (dated by TCRdb to about 2021). For context, the study as a whole: Bulk RNA from unsorted whole blood was used for TCR sequencing, so alpha and beta chains could not be paired.

Receptor libraries were prepared by 5' RACE. Sequencing was carried out with a NextSeq 500. Unique molecular identifiers were attached to individual cDNA molecules in the TCR library protocol so that sequencing error and PCR bias could be corrected. TCR alpha and beta chains were both sequenced, and the abundances of alpha and beta sequences in each sample were closely correlated with each other. The study's processing was this. Decombinator V4 was used to annotate TCR sequences for V gene, J gene and CDR3. TCRs were defined as expanded if a significant change between any two time points was detected under a Poisson model with p below 0.0001. TCR abundances were normalised to the total number of TCRs sequenced per sample and expressed as counts per million. TRAV1-2 paired with TRAJ12, TRAJ20 or TRAJ33 defined MAIT TCRs, while TRAV10 paired with TRAJ18 defined iNKT TCRs. VDJdb, accessed 1 November 2021, was searched for CMV, EBV and SARS-CoV-2 annotated TCRs, excluding TCRs annotated for multiple antigens. The public sequencing data were trimmed at Q25 with fastp and processed into clonotypes with MiXCR by TCRdb, which kept only in-frame beta chains. One record per CDR3 amino acid sequence lists the most common genes and DNA. TCRdb's processing, not the study's, gives the V and J calls here. The sample table shows approximately 35,000 distinct CDR3 sequences, and around 7% are seen once. The ten largest clones take up approximately 13% of the sample.

The study was a case-control design nested within a healthcare worker cohort in London, UK, with weekly nasopharyngeal swab PCR tests and blood sampling. Healthcare workers were enrolled in the week of the UK lockdown, from 23 to 31 March 2020, and were followed every week for up to roughly 15 weeks. What the study reported, not specific to this receptor: VDJdb matching was skewed toward anti-spike CD8 responses, so virus-specific expansions were likely underestimated and private and CD4 specificities were missed.

Its CDR3 holds 16 amino acids, cysteine through phenylalanine. The only DNA kept is the CDR3, 48 bases in frame from the first base. V is clipped by 6 bases and J by 1 base, and the sequence between their germline boundaries is 18 bases long. A note on this clonotype: This receptor's antigen is unknown. The sample holds no much larger clone one base away, and base qualities are not on file.

The chain was built from TRBV12-3 or TRBV12-4 and TRBJ2-5; the D gene lacks a confident call. This clonotype originated in an adult who was a healthcare worker with PCR-confirmed SARS-CoV-2 infection or an uninfected control (not recorded which). Sequenced material: whole blood, taken at baseline. The nucleotides are TGTGCCAGCAGCAGAGGAGAACCCCTGACCCAAGAGACCCAGTACTTC. The resulting protein is CASSRGEPLTQETQYF.